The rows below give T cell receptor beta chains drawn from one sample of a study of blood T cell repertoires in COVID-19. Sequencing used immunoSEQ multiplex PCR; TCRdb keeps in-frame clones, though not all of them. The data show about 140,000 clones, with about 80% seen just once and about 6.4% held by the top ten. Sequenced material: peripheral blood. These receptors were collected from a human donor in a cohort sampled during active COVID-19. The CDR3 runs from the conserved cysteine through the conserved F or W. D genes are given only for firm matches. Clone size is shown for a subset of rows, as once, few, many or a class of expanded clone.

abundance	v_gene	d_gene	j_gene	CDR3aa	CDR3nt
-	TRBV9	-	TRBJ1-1	CASSVAGADTEAFF	TGTGCCAGCAGCGTGGCGGGGGCAGACACTGAAGCTTTCTTT
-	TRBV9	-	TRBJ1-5	CASSVEAGPPNQPQHF	TGTGCCAGCAGCGTAGAGGCAGGGCCCCCGAATCAGCCCCAGCATTTT
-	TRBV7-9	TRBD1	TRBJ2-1	CASSLGRGSYNEQFF	TGTGCCAGCAGCTTAGGCAGGGGGTCCTACAATGAGCAGTTCTTC
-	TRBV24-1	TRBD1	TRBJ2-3	CATSDLDRGRGTDTQYF	TGTGCCACCAGTGATTTGGACAGGGGTAGGGGTACAGATACGCAGTATTTT
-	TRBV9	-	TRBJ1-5	CASSPGGEGQPQHF	TGTGCCAGCAGCCCGGGGGGGGAGGGACAGCCCCAGCATTTT
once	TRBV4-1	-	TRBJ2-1	CASSHEWQLWQFF	TGCGCCAGCAGCCATGAATGGCAGTTATGGCAGTTCTTC
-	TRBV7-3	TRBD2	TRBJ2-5	CASSLSSGVQETQYF	TGTGCCAGCAGCCTATCTAGCGGGGTACAAGAGACCCAGTACTTC
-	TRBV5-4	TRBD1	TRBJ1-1	CASSLGGTGGRGTEAFF	TGTGCCAGCAGCTTGGGGGGGACAGGGGGCCGAGGCACTGAAGCTTTCTTT
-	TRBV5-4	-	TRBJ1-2	CASSHRQVGYGYTF	TGTGCCAGCAGCCACAGACAGGTCGGCTATGGCTACACCTTC
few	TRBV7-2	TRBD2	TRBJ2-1	CASSNEAGTRSYEQFF	TGTGCCAGCAGCAACGAGGCGGGGACTAGATCGTATGAGCAGTTCTTC
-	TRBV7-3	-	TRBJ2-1	CASSLNKDPGSEQFF	TGTGCCAGCAGCTTAAATAAGGATCCGGGTTCTGAGCAGTTCTTC
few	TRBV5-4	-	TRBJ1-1	CASSFADTEAFF	TGTGCCAGCAGCTTCGCGGACACTGAAGCTTTCTTT
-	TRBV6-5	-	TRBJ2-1	CASSPDRRSYNEQFF	TGTGCCAGCAGTCCAGACAGACGCTCCTACAATGAGCAGTTCTTC
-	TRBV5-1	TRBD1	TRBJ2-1	CASSMPGQGMNEQFF	TGCGCCAGCAGCATGCCGGGACAGGGTATGAATGAGCAGTTCTTC
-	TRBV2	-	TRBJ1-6	CASSRTGPDYNSPLHF	TGTGCCAGCAGTAGAACAGGGCCCGACTATAATTCACCCCTCCACTTT
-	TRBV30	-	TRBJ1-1	CAWSFGRVNTEAFF	TGTGCCTGGAGTTTTGGGCGGGTGAACACTGAAGCTTTCTTT
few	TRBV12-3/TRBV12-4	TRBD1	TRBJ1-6	CASTRTGGPLHF	TGTGCCAGCACCCGGACAGGGGGTCCCCTCCACTTT
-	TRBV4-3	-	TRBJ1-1	CASSQSGNTEAFF	TGCGCCAGCAGCCAAAGCGGGAACACTGAAGCTTTCTTT
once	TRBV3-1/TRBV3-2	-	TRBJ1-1	CASSQGTVNTEAFF	TGTGCCAGCAGCCAAGGGACAGTGAACACTGAAGCTTTCTTT
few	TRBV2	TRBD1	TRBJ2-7	CASSDYQGTGGYEQYF	TGTGCCAGCAGTGATTATCAGGGCACAGGGGGCTACGAGCAGTACTTC
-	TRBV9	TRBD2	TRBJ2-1	CASSARGGVTYNEQFF	TGTGCCAGCAGCGCTCGGGGAGGGGTAACCTACAATGAGCAGTTCTTC
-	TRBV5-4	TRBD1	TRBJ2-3	CASSLVGQGAATQYF	TGTGCCAGCAGCTTGGTGGGACAGGGGGCGGCTACGCAGTATTTT
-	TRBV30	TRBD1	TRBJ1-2	CAWSVRQGWGEAF	TGTGCCTGGAGTGTACGACAGGGATGGGGCGAGGCCTTC
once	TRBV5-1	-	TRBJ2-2	CASSGGQRAGWPGELFF	TGCGCCAGCAGCGGAGGACAGAGAGCCGGCTGGCCCGGGGAGCTGTTTTTT
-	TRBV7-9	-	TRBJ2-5	CASSTGLALETQYF	TGTGCCAGCAGCACGGGCCTAGCGTTAGAGACCCAGTACTTC
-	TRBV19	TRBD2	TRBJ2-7	CASSKGLAFDEQYF	TGTGCCAGTAGTAAGGGACTAGCGTTCGACGAGCAGTACTTC
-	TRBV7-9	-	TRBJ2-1	CASSFRGSDNEQFF	TGTGCCAGCAGCTTTAGGGGGAGCGACAATGAGCAGTTCTTC
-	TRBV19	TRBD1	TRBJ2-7	CASSPSDRGSSYEQYF	TGTGCCAGTAGTCCTTCGGACAGGGGGAGCTCCTACGAGCAGTACTTC
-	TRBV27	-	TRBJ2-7	CASSRQVPYEQYF	TGTGCCAGCAGTCGACAGGTCCCCTACGAGCAGTACTTC